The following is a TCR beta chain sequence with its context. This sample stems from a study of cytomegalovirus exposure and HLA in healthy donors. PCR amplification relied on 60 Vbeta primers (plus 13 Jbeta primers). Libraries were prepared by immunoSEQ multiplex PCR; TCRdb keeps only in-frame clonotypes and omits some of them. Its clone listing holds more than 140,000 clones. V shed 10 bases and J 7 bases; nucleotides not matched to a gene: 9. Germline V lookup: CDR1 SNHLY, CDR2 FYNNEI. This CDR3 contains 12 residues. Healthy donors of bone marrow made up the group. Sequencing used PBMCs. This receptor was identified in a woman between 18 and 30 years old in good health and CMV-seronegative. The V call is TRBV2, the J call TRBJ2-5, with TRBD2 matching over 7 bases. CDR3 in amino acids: CAIGEGMATQYF. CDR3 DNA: TGTGCCATCGGGGAGGGGATGGCGACCCAGTACTTC.